The 5 T cell receptor beta chains below all came from one sample that was sequenced in a study of shared clonotypes between healthy human individuals (dated by TCRdb to 2019 to 2021). Receptor amplification or capture employed the immunoSEQ multiplex PCR assay. TCRdb took over this immuneACCESS table, retaining in-frame rearrangements with V and J assigned. Such tables are incomplete; in checked studies, under half of the missing clones stem from an unresolved V gene, and the remainder is unexplained. Counted in this sample were some 300,000 clones; around 79% of them appeared once. The ten most abundant clones make up 10% of the sample. The specimen sequenced was memory CD4+ T cells sorted from blood. According to the study, the label for this sample's cell subset or site signals: CD45RA-negative fraction. The receptors stem from a man aged 30-40 years in good health.

The rearrangement joins TRBV27 to TRBJ2-1, with 13 bases fitting TRBD2. The V segment lost 8 bases and the J segment 9 bases; nucleotides outside the gene matches: 13. The germline V gene has CDR1 MNHEY and CDR2 SMNVEV (reference sequence). This CDR3 has 16 amino acids. DNA of the CDR3: TGTGCCAGCTCGGGACTAGCGGGAATTATTGCAAGTGAGCAGTTCTTC. This codes for CASSGLAGIIASEQFF.

The V call is TRBV7-9, the J call TRBJ2-1, with 10 bases aligning to TRBD2. The V gene's germline CDR1 is SEHNR and CDR2 FQNEAQ (reference sequence). V was clipped by 4 bases and J by 10 bases; unmatched bases: 7. The CDR3 is 14 residues long. Here the CDR3 DNA reads TGTGCCAGCAGCTACGGACTAGCGGTAGGGGAGCAGTTCTTC. It is translated as CASSYGLAVGEQFF.

The gene calls are TRBV5-1 and TRBJ2-2, with 8 bases lining up with TRBD1. This CDR3 spans 17 amino acids. Germline V gives CDR1 SGHRS, CDR2 YFSETQ. The J segment lost 0 bases and the V segment lost 0 bases, leaving 4 bases of the junction unmatched. CDR3 loop: CASSLVAGGTNTGELFF. The CDR3 region has the DNA TGCGCCAGCAGCTTGGTGGCAGGGGGCACGAACACCGGGGAGCTGTTTTTT.

The rearrangement uses TRBV7-3 and TRBJ2-3, with 7 positions matching TRBD2. The CDR3 is 17 residues long. Losses at the gene ends were 4 bases for V and 2 bases for J; bases not matched to a gene: 12. Germline V gene sequence: CDR1 SGHTA, CDR2 FQGTGA. The CDR3 nucleotides read TGTGCCAGCAGCTCGCCGTTCGGGACTACCTCCACAGATACGCAGTATTTT. Translated: CASSSPFGTTSTDTQYF. Variable domain in full (rest from reference TRBV7-3 and TRBJ2-3): GAGVSQTPSNKVTEKGKYVELRCDPISGHTALYWYRQSLGQGPEFLIYFQGTGAADDSGLPNDRFFAVRPEGSVSTLKIQRTERGDSAVYLCASSSPFGTTSTDTQYFGPGTRLTVL.

With regard to this clone: With only one base between it and a far larger clone, this is likely a read error. V is TRBV15 and J is TRBJ2-7; tentatively, D is TRBD1 (5 bases). The V gene's germline CDR1 is LNHNV and CDR2 YYDKDF (reference sequence). There are 14 residues in the CDR3. The CDR3 DNA reads TGTGCCACCAGCAGAGATTTAGGGGTTTACGGGCAGTACTTC. The encoded protein is CATSRDLGVYGQYF.